A single sample gave rise to the 16 T cell receptor beta chains below, sequenced in a study of blood T cell repertoires in COVID-19. Here immunoSEQ multiplex PCR was the method, and the copy in TCRdb shows in-frame clones only, minus some. The profile covers about 120,000 clones, with 90% appearing a single time and about 1.9% taken by the ten largest. Sequenced sample: peripheral blood. The receptors stem from a human donor with active COVID-19. The donor label of this sample is uncertain.

V is TRBV14 and J is TRBJ2-5; 12 bases are shared with TRBD2. This CDR3 has 13 residues. Germline CDR1 is SGHDN and CDR2 is FVKESK. Trimming cost V 4 bases and J 11 bases; bases outside gene matches: 5. The CDR3, as DNA: TGTGCCAGCAGCCCTCTAGCGGGGGGGAGTCAGTACTTC. This gives the protein CASSPLAGGSQYF.

This chain uses TRBV19 with TRBJ2-1; D call uncertain. V was cut by 7 bases and J by 0 bases, with 16 bases left in between. Germline V lookup: CDR1 LNHDA, CDR2 SQIVND (reference sequence). CDR3 size: 16 residues. The CDR3 spells CASTDRGRRSYNEQFF. DNA of the CDR3: TGTGCCAGTACCGACCGAGGTCGTCGCTCCTACAATGAGCAGTTCTTC.

This sequence joins TRBV24-1 and TRBJ2-5, with 13 bases that match TRBD2. The CDR3 is made up of 17 amino acids. Germline trimming cut 7 bases from V and 2 bases from J; bases unmatched to any gene: 9. The V gene's germline CDR1 is KGHDR and CDR2 SFDVKD. DNA for the CDR3: TGTGCCACCAGCGCCCGTCCGGGACTAGCGGGACAAGAGACCCAGTACTTC. Residues: CATSARPGLAGQETQYF.

The chain carries TRBV5-5 and TRBJ1-5; maybe TRBD1 (5 bases). This CDR3 is built from 17 residues. V was cut by 3 bases and J by 0 bases, with 16 bases left in between. Germline loops: CDR1 SGHKS, CDR2 YYEKEE (reference sequence). CDR3 region: CASSSSVQAFSNQPQHF. Written as DNA, the CDR3 is TGTGCCAGCAGCTCCTCCGTACAGGCCTTTAGCAATCAGCCCCAGCATTTT.

This clone was counted a few times. The CDR3 loop reads CALSGTGELFF. The CDR3 DNA reads TGTGCCCTTAGTGGCACCGGGGAGCTGTTTTTT. V is TRBV7-9 and J is TRBJ2-2; no firm D call. The CDR3 covers 11 residues. V lost 11 bases to trimming and J lost 4 bases, with 8 bases between them. The germline V gene has CDR1 SEHNR and CDR2 FQNEAQ (reference sequence).

The chain is built from TRBV14 and TRBJ2-1, with D uncertain. Trimming removed 2 bases at V and 0 bases at J, with 2 bases between. This CDR3 has 13 amino acids. CDR1 is SGHDN and CDR2 is FVKESK in the germline V gene. The CDR3: CASSQYSYNEQFF. CDR3 sequence (DNA): TGTGCCAGCAGCCAATACTCCTACAATGAGCAGTTCTTC.

J is TRBJ2-5 and V is TRBV5-4; TRBD2 is a possible D gene (6 bases). V lost 3 bases and J lost 4, with 16 bases in between. Per germline, CDR1 SGHNT and CDR2 YYREEE (reference sequence). The CDR3 is made up of 15 amino acids. The DNA of the CDR3 is TGTGCCAGCAGCTCGGGACTTGCCGCCGGAGAGACCCAGTACTTC. It is translated as CASSSGLAAGETQYF.

V is TRBV6-5 and J is TRBJ1-3; the D is unclear. Germline CDR1 is MNHEY and CDR2 is SVGAGI. The CDR3 is 15 residues long. Trimming removed 4 bases from V and 0 bases from J, with 10 bases in between. CDR3 DNA sequence: TGTGCCAGCAGTTCGGAGGGAAACTCTGGAAACACCATATATTTT. Translating gives CASSSEGNSGNTIYF.

The rearrangement joins TRBV7-9 to TRBJ1-6; D remains ambiguous. The germline CDR1 and CDR2 sequences are SEHNR and FQNEAQ (reference sequence). CDR3 size: 13 residues. V was pared by 5 bases and J by 15 bases, with 17 bases between. The CDR3 DNA is TGTGCCAGCAGCAGTCCCGGGAGCATACACCTCCACTTT. Translated: CASSSPGSIHLHF. The variable domain in full, completed from reference TRBV7-9 and TRBJ1-6, reads DTGVSQNPRHKITKRGQNVTFRCDPISEHNRLYWYRQTLGQGPEFLTYFQNEAQLEKSRLLSDRFSAERPKGSFSTLEIQRTEQGDSAMYLCASSSPGSIHLHFGNGTRLTVT.

This chain uses TRBV5-1 with TRBJ1-5; D is possibly TRBD1 (6 bases). Germline lookup yields CDR1 SGHRS and CDR2 YFSETQ. This CDR3 has 15 amino acids. Trimming removed 0 bases at V and 7 bases at J, with 14 bases between. The CDR3 bases are TGCGCCAGCAGCTTGGCTGGGGGGCGGGAGCAGCCCCAGCATTTT. Residues: CASSLAGGREQPQHF.

The chain recombines TRBV4-2 with TRBJ2-1; 7 bases align to TRBD2. V lost 0 bases, J lost 4 bases, and 6 bases stayed unmatched. Germline V lookup: CDR1 LGHNA, CDR2 YNFKEQ. The CDR3 totals 16 residues. The CDR3, as DNA: TGTGCCAGCAGCCAAGATCTTGGCGGGGGTTACAATGAGCAGTTCTTC. Translated: CASSQDLGGGYNEQFF.

The J gene is TRBJ1-2, the V gene TRBV6-6; D gene uncertain. CDR1 is MNHNY and CDR2 is SVGAGI in the germline V gene (reference sequence). The length of the CDR3 is 13 residues. V lost 4 bases and J lost 6, with 12 bases in between. The CDR3 DNA follows: TGTGCCAGCAGTTCACATAACGTAAATGGCTACACCTTC. It translates to CASSSHNVNGYTF.

This clone showed up many times. The chain has TRBV12-3 or TRBV12-4 and TRBJ1-6; D not resolved. The CDR3 runs to 12 residues. V was shortened by 5 bases and J by 11 bases, with 10 bases between the two germline ends. The CDR3 DNA follows: TGTGCCAGCAGTCCCTCTTTAACACCCCTCCACTTT. Its protein product is CASSPSLTPLHF.

The chain uses TRBV7-2 and TRBJ2-2; 7 bases are a match to TRBD1. Per the germline V gene, CDR1 is SGHTA and CDR2 is FQGNSA. The CDR3 has 18 amino acids. V was clipped by 5 bases and J by 5 bases; unmatched bases: 17. As DNA, the CDR3 is TGTGCCAGCAGCCCTTTCCAGGGGGTCGGCATGAGAACCGGGGAGCTGTTTTTT. Its protein is CASSPFQGVGMRTGELFF.

The chain has TRBV19 and TRBJ2-2; a possible D gene is TRBD2 (7 bases). The germline gives CDR1 LNHDA, CDR2 SQIVND (reference sequence). Trimming took 8 bases from V and 4 from J, leaving 20 bases between them. This CDR3 comprises 16 residues. Here the CDR3 DNA reads TGTGCCAGTTGGCCAGAGGGGGGGCGTGGCACCGGGGAGCTGTTTTTT. Protein sequence: CASWPEGGRGTGELFF.

This clone has a single count. The V gene is TRBV7-2, the J gene TRBJ1-6, with D unclear. The CDR3 is 15 residues long. The germline CDR1 and CDR2 sequences are SGHTA and FQGNSA. Trimming shortened V by 1 base and J by 9 bases, and 13 bases separated the two germline ends. This CDR3 is CASSLDAGFRSPLHF. The CDR3 nucleotides read TGTGCCAGCAGCTTAGACGCAGGATTTCGTTCACCCCTCCACTTT.